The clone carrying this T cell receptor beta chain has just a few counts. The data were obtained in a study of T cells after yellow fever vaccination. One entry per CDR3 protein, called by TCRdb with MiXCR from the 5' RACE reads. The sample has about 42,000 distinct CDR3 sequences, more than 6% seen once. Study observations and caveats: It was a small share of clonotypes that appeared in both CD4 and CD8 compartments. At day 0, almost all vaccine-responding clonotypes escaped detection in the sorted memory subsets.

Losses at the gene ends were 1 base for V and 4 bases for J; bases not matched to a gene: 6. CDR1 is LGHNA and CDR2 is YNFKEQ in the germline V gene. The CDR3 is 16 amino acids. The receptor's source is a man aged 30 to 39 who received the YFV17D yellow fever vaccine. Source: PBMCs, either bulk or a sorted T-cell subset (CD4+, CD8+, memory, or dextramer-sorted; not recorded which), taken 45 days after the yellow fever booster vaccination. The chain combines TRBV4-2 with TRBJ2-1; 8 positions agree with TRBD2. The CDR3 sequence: CASSQVLAGRYNEQFF. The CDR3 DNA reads TGTGCCAGCAGCCAAGTTTTAGCGGGAAGGTACAATGAGCAGTTCTTC.